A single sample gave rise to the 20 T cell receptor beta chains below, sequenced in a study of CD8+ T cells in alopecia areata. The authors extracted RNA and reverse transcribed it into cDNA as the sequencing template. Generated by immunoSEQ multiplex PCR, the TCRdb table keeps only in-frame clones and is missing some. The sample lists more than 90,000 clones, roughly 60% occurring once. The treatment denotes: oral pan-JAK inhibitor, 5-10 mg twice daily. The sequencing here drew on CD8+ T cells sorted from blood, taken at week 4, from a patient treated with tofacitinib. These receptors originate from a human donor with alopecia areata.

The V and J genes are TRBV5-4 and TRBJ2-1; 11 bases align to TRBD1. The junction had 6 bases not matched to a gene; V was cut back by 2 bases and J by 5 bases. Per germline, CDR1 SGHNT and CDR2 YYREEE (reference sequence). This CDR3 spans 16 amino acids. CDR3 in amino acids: CASSFLGTGGHNEQFF. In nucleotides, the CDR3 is TGTGCCAGCAGCTTTCTGGGGACAGGGGGGCACAATGAGCAGTTCTTC. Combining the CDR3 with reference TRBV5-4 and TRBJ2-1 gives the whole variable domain ETGVTQSPTHLIKTRGQQVTLRCSSQSGHNTVSWYQQALGQGPQFIFQYYREEENGRGNFPPRFSGLQFPNYSSELNVNALELDDSALYLCASSFLGTGGHNEQFFGPGTRLTVL.

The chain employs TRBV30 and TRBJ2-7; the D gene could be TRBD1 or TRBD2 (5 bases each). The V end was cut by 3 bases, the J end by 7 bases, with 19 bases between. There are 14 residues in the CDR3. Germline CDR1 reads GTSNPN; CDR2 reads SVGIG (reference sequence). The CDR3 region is CAWSPGPNWGEQYF. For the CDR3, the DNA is TGTGCCTGGAGCCCCGGACCTAACTGGGGGGAGCAGTACTTC.

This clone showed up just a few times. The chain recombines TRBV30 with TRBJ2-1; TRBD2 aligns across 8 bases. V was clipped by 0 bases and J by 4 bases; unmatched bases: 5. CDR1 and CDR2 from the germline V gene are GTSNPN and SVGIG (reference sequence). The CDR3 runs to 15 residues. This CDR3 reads CAWSVDGGAYNEQFF. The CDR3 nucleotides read TGTGCCTGGAGTGTAGACGGGGGGGCTTACAATGAGCAGTTCTTC.

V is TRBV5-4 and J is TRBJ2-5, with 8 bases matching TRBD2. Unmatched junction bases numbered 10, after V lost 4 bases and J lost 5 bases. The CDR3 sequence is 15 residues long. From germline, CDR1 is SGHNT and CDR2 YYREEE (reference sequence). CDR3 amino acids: CASSDGLAPRETQYF. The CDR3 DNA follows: TGTGCCAGCAGCGACGGACTAGCACCCAGGGAGACCCAGTACTTC.

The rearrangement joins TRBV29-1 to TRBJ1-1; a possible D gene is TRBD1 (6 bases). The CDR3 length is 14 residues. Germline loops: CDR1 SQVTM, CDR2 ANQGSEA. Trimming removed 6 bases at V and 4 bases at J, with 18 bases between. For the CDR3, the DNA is TGCAGCGTCGGGGGCCGGGGAAAGGTCACTGAAGCTTTCTTT. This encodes CSVGGRGKVTEAFF.

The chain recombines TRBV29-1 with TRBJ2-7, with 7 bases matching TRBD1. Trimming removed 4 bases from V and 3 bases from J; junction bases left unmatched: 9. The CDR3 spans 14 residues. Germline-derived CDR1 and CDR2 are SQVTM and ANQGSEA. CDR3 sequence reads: CSVGGGRGRYEQYF. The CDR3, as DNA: TGCAGCGTTGGTGGTGGTAGGGGGCGCTACGAGCAGTACTTC.

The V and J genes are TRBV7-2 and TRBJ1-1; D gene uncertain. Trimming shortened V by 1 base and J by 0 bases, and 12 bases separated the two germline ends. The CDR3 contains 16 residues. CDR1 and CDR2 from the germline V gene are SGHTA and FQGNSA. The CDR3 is CASSLGPVTMNTEAFF. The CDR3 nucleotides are TGTGCCAGCAGCTTAGGGCCGGTAACCATGAACACTGAAGCTTTCTTT. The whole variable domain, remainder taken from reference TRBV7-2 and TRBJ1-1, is GAGVSQSPSNKVTEKGKDVELRCDPISGHTALYWYRQSLGQGLEFLIYFQGNSAPDKSGLPSDRFSAERTGGSVSTLTIQRTQQEDSAVYLCASSLGPVTMNTEAFFGQGTRLTVV.

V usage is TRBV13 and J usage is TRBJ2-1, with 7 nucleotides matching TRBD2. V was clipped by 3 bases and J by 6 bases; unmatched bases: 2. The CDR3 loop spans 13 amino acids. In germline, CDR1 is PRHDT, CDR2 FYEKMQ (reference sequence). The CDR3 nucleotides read TGTGCCAGCAGCTTCAGACTAGCCAATGAGCAGTTCTTC. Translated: CASSFRLANEQFF. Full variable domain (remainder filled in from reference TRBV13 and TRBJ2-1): AAGVIQSPRHLIKEKRETATLKCYPIPRHDTVYWYQQGPGQDPQFLISFYEKMQSDKGSIPDRFSAQQFSDYHSELNMSSLELGDSALYFCASSFRLANEQFFGPGTRLTVL.

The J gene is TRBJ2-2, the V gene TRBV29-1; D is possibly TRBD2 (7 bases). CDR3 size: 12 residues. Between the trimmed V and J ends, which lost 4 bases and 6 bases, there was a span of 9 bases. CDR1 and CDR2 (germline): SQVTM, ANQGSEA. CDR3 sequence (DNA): TGCAGCGTTGTCGGGGGGCCCGGGGAGCTGTTTTTT. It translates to CSVVGGPGELFF.

This chain's CDR3 is CASSEPGRSNYGYTF. CDR3 nucleotides: TGTGCCAGCAGCGAACCCGGACGGAGTAACTATGGCTACACCTTC. The chain uses TRBV7-9 and TRBJ1-2; D gene unclear. V dropped 5 bases and J dropped 1 base, with 14 bases sitting between them. CDR1 is SEHNR and CDR2 is FQNEAQ in the germline V gene (reference sequence). This CDR3 contains 15 residues.

The CDR3 region is CASSSYPRTEFMNTEAFF. In DNA form, the CDR3 reads TGTGCCAGCAGCTCATATCCTAGGACAGAGTTCATGAACACTGAAGCTTTCTTT. V usage is TRBV7-2 and J usage is TRBJ1-1; maybe TRBD1 (6 bases). The germline V and J ends were trimmed by 4 bases and 0 bases, with 21 bases remaining between them. From germline, CDR1 is SGHTA and CDR2 FQGNSA. CDR3 length: 18 amino acids.

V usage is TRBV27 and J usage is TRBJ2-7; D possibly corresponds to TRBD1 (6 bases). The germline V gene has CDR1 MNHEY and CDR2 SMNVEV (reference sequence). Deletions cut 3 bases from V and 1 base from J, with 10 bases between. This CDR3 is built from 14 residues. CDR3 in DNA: TGTGCCAGCAGTTTCGGCCAGGGGTCCTACGAGCAGTACTTC. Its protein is CASSFGQGSYEQYF.

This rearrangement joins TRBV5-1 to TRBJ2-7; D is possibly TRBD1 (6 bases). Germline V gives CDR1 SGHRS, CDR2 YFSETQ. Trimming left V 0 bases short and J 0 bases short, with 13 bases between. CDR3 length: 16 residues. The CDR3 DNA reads TGCGCCAGCAGCTTGGCTAGGGACACCCTCTCCTACGAGCAGTACTTC. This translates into CASSLARDTLSYEQYF.

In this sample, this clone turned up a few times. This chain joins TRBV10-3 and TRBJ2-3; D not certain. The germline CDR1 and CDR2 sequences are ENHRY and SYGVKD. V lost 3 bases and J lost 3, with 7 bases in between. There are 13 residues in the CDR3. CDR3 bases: TGTGCCATCAGTGACAAGGCTACAGATACGCAGTATTTT. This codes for CAISDKATDTQYF.

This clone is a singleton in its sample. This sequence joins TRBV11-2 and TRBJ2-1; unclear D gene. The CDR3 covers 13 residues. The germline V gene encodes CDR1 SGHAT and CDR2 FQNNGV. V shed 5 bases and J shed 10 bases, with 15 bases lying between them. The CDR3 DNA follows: TGTGCCAGCAGCCCCTCTGCCGGAGACGAGCAGTTCTTC. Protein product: CASSPSAGDEQFF.

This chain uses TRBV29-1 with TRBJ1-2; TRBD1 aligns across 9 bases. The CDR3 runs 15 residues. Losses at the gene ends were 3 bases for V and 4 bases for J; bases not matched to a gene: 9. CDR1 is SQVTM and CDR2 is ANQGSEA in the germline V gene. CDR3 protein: CSVEFPPDRGYGYTF. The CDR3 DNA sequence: TGCAGCGTTGAGTTCCCTCCGGACAGGGGCTATGGCTACACCTTC.

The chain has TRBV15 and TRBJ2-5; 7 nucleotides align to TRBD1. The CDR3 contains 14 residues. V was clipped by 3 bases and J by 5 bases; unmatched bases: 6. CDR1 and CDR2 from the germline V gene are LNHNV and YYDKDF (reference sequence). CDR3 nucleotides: TGTGCCACCAGCAGCGCACAGGGGACGGAGACCCAGTACTTC. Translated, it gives CATSSAQGTETQYF.

The CDR3, as DNA: TGTGCCTGGGATACCCTCTACGAGCAGTACTTC. Translation: CAWDTLYEQYF. This rearrangement joins TRBV30 to TRBJ2-7; D gene unclear. The CDR3 totals 11 residues. Trimming cost V 5 bases and J 3 bases, with 8 bases left between them. CDR1 and CDR2 (germline): GTSNPN, SVGIG (reference sequence).

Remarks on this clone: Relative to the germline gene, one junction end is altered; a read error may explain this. The CDR3 reads CRVETGDYGYTF. The CDR3 nucleotides are TGCAGGGTTGAAACAGGGGACTATGGCTACACCTTC. The rearrangement uses TRBV29-1 and TRBJ1-2; TRBD1 agrees at 7 bases. CDR1 SQVTM and CDR2 ANQGSEA come from the germline V gene. This CDR3 has 12 residues.

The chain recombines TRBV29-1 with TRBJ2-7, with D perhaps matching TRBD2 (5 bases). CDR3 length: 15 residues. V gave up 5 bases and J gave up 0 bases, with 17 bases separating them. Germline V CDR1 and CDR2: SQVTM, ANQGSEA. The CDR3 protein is CSVTGSLWGSYEQYF. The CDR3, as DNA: TGCAGCGTTACGGGGTCACTCTGGGGCTCCTACGAGCAGTACTTC.